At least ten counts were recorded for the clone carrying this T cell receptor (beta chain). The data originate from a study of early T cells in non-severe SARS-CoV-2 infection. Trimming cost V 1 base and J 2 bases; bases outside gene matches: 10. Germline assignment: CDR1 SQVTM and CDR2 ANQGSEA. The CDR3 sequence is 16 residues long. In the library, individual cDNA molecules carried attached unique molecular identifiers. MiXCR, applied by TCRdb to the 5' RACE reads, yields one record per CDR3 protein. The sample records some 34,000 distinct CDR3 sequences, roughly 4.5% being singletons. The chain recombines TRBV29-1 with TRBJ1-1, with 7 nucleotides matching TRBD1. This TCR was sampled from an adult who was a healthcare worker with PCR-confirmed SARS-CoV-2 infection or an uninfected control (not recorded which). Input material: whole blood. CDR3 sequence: CSVEGLDRESNTEAFF. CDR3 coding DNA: TGCAGCGTTGAAGGACTAGACAGGGAATCAAACACTGAAGCTTTCTTT.